The rows below give T cell receptor beta chains drawn from one sample of a study of blood T cells in healthy people across ages. In TCRdb, the 5' RACE reads were re-called with MiXCR into one record per CDR3 protein. In the table there are 550,000 to 750,000 distinct CDR3 sequences, around 21% of which are singletons. Input material: blood. These receptors originate from a man aged 70 or older in good health. Both conserved end residues are part of each CDR3. The D gene is left open where the match is weak. Clone size is given for some rows only: seen once, a few or many times, or a class if the clone is expanded.

size	J	V	D	CDR3	DNA
-	TRBJ2-1	TRBV7-3	-	CASSPTGVTSDYINEQFF	TGTGCCAGCAGCCCCACAGGTGTGACTAGTGATTACATCAATGAGCAGTTCTTC
few	TRBJ2-5	TRBV12-3/TRBV12-4	-	CASSLGGEGTQYF	TGTGCCAGCAGTTTAGGGGGAGAAGGGACCCAGTACTTC
few	TRBJ2-2	TRBV6-6	-	CASSYSPPITGELFF	TGTGCCAGCAGTTACTCCCCCCCGATCACCGGGGAGCTGTTTTTT
-	TRBJ2-3	TRBV5-1	TRBD1	CASRAGTGFTGTQYF	TGCGCCAGCAGAGCCGGGACAGGGTTCACAGGTACGCAGTATTTT
-	TRBJ2-6	TRBV7-9	-	CASNSLGSGANVLTF	TGTGCCAGCAATTCCCTAGGGTCTGGGGCCAACGTCCTGACTTTC
-	TRBJ2-6	TRBV20-1	-	CSARDHSSGANVLTF	TGCAGTGCTAGAGACCACAGCTCTGGGGCCAACGTCCTGACTTTC
many	TRBJ1-1	TRBV25-1	-	CASSVTGMNTEAFF	TGTGCCAGCAGTGTTACAGGGATGAACACTGAAGCTTTCTTT
-	TRBJ2-7	TRBV6-2/TRBV6-3	-	CASSYGSSLSYEQYF	TGTGCCAGCAGTTACGGGAGCTCGCTTTCCTACGAGCAGTACTTC
-	TRBJ2-1	TRBV5-1	TRBD2	CASSLAGGSTYNEQFF	TGCGCCAGCAGCTTGGCAGGCGGGAGCACCTACAATGAGCAGTTCTTC
many	TRBJ2-5	TRBV29-1	TRBD1	CSVGTDLETQYF	TGCAGCGTGGGGACAGACCTAGAGACCCAGTACTTC
-	TRBJ2-3	TRBV5-1	TRBD2	CASSLGGVSTDTQYF	TGCGCCAGCTCCCTTGGGGGGGTCTCGACAGATACGCAGTATTTT
few	TRBJ1-2	TRBV7-9	TRBD1	CASSSSDRGYGYTF	TGTGCCAGCAGCTCATCCGACAGGGGCTATGGCTACACCTTC
-	TRBJ2-1	TRBV20-1	TRBD2	CSARDPGGLYNEQFF	TGCAGTGCTAGGGACCCGGGGGGACTCTACAATGAGCAGTTCTTC
few	TRBJ2-5	TRBV4-1	-	CASSQVEFAGREETQYF	TGCGCCAGCAGCCAAGTAGAATTTGCAGGGCGGGAAGAGACCCAGTACTTC
many	TRBJ2-1	TRBV4-1	-	CASSQTRVGLYNEQFF	TGCGCCAGCAGCCAAACCCGAGTGGGCCTCTACAATGAGCAGTTCTTC
few	TRBJ1-3	TRBV19	-	CACRGYGGNTIYF	TGTGCCTGCCGCGGGTATGGCGGAAACACCATATATTTT
many	TRBJ2-5	TRBV6-2/TRBV6-3	-	CASSYSAGAETQYF	TGTGCCAGCAGTTACTCAGCAGGGGCAGAGACCCAGTACTTC
-	TRBJ2-2	TRBV28	TRBD1	CASNPSGGWTGELFF	TGTGCCAGCAACCCTTCAGGGGGCTGGACCGGGGAGCTGTTTTTT
-	TRBJ1-3	TRBV12-5	-	CASGRTSGTGNTIYF	TGTGCTAGTGGTAGGACCTCGGGGACTGGAAACACCATATATTTT
-	TRBJ2-7	TRBV20-1	TRBD2	CSARGTSGRLDEQYF	TGCAGTGCTAGAGGGACTAGCGGGAGGTTGGACGAGCAGTACTTC
few	TRBJ2-1	TRBV20-1	TRBD2	CSAETSGSWNEQFF	TGCAGTGCTGAGACTAGCGGGAGCTGGAATGAGCAGTTCTTC
-	TRBJ2-1	TRBV2	-	CASSDRQILYNEQFF	TGTGCCAGCAGTGACCGACAAATACTTTACAATGAGCAGTTCTTC
few	TRBJ2-7	TRBV20-1	-	CSARPTEISYEQYF	TGCAGTGCACGACCGACGGAGATCTCCTACGAGCAGTACTTC
few	TRBJ1-1	TRBV19	-	CATRSPEGTEAFF	TGTGCCACCCGGTCCCCGGAAGGGACTGAAGCTTTCTTT
few	TRBJ2-1	TRBV29-1	-	CSAGRPYNEQFF	TGCAGCGCCGGTCGACCTTACAATGAGCAGTTCTTC
few	TRBJ2-5	TRBV5-5	-	CASSVAGEETQYF	TGTGCCAGCAGCGTCGCAGGGGAGGAGACCCAGTACTTC
-	TRBJ2-2	TRBV24-1	-	CATSDPTGGDTGELFF	TGTGCCACCAGTGATCCAACAGGGGGGGACACCGGGGAGCTGTTTTTT
once	TRBJ2-1	TRBV11-2	TRBD2	CASSLESGRLGSQFF	TGTGCCAGCAGCTTAGAAAGCGGGAGACTTGGCTCTCAGTTCTTC
once	TRBJ2-3	TRBV7-9	-	CASSGLVEWSTDTQYF	TGTGCCAGCAGCGGGTTGGTTGAATGGAGCACAGATACGCAGTATTTT
-	TRBJ2-3	TRBV2	-	CASFGGEADTQYF	TGTGCCAGCTTTGGGGGAGAAGCAGATACGCAGTATTTT
-	TRBJ2-5	TRBV6-5	-	CASSSGRASQETQYF	TGTGCCAGCAGTTCAGGGCGGGCTTCCCAAGAGACCCAGTACTTC
-	TRBJ2-1	TRBV6-1	TRBD2	CASGETSGSGEQFF	TGTGCCAGCGGCGAGACTAGCGGGAGTGGTGAGCAGTTCTTC
-	TRBJ2-1	TRBV25-1	-	CASRVAGGNNEQFF	TGTGCCAGCAGGGTGGCAGGGGGGAACAATGAGCAGTTCTTC
-	TRBJ1-2	TRBV7-2	-	CASSWSGTGNGYTF	TGTGCCAGCAGCTGGTCTGGCACAGGGAATGGCTACACCTTC
once	TRBJ1-2	TRBV20-1	-	CSALEAVTMGYTF	TGCAGTGCCTTAGAGGCAGTGACTATGGGCTACACCTTC
many	TRBJ2-7	TRBV20-1	TRBD2	CSARGLAGAYEQYF	TGCAGTGCTAGAGGACTAGCGGGAGCCTACGAGCAGTACTTC
-	TRBJ2-3	TRBV5-6	TRBD2	CASSLMSSGRKFTDTQYF	TGTGCCAGCAGCCTCATGTCTAGCGGGAGAAAGTTTACAGATACGCAGTATTTT
-	TRBJ2-5	TRBV5-6	-	CASSLFRQGEETQYF	TGTGCCAGCAGCTTGTTCCGGCAGGGTGAAGAGACCCAGTACTTC
-	TRBJ2-3	TRBV9	TRBD2	CASSVALAGDADTQYF	TGTGCCAGCAGCGTAGCCCTAGCGGGAGACGCAGATACGCAGTATTTT
few	TRBJ2-1	TRBV29-1	TRBD2	CSVLSGGNEQFF	TGCAGCGTTCTTAGCGGGGGTAATGAGCAGTTCTTC
-	TRBJ2-1	TRBV5-8	-	CASSGGYEQFF	TGTGCCAGCAGCGGCGGATATGAGCAGTTCTTC
-	TRBJ2-7	TRBV20-1	-	CSARGAHRVSGEQYF	TGCAGTGCTAGGGGGGCGCACAGGGTATCTGGCGAGCAGTACTTC
few	TRBJ2-5	TRBV6-2/TRBV6-3	-	CASSMDRVSGETQYF	TGTGCCAGCAGTATGGACAGGGTTAGCGGGGAGACCCAGTACTTC
few	TRBJ2-1	TRBV7-6	TRBD2	CASSAVAGMAYNEQFF	TGTGCCAGCAGCGCAGTAGCGGGAATGGCCTACAATGAGCAGTTCTTC
-	TRBJ1-1	TRBV12-3/TRBV12-4	TRBD1	CASRDRQVEAFF	TGTGCCAGCAGGGACAGGCAGGTAGAAGCTTTCTTT
-	TRBJ2-1	TRBV20-1	-	CSASLAIDNEQFF	TGCAGTGCTAGCCTAGCGATCGACAATGAGCAGTTCTTC
-	TRBJ1-2	TRBV25-1	-	CASSDPHTF	TGTGCCAGCAGTGATCCGCACACCTTC
-	TRBJ1-3	TRBV6-1	-	CASSVSLGSSGNTIYF	TGTGCCAGCAGTGTTAGCCTAGGGTCCTCTGGAAACACCATATATTTT
few	TRBJ2-1	TRBV20-1	-	CSARDSGNEQFF	TGCAGTGCTAGAGATAGCGGCAATGAGCAGTTCTTC
-	TRBJ2-5	TRBV2	TRBD2	CASSAPSGLRKETQYF	TGTGCCAGCAGTGCACCCTCGGGACTACGGAAAGAGACCCAGTACTTC
few	TRBJ2-2	TRBV7-2	TRBD1	CASSLAQGAGELFF	TGTGCCAGCAGCTTAGCGCAGGGGGCCGGGGAGCTGTTTTTT
-	TRBJ2-5	TRBV5-1	-	CASSLVMKETQYF	TGCGCCAGCAGCTTGGTTATGAAAGAGACCCAGTACTTC
-	TRBJ2-7	TRBV5-1	-	CASSLWAGDEQYF	TGCGCCAGCAGCTTGTGGGCAGGGGACGAGCAGTACTTC
-	TRBJ2-7	TRBV5-1	-	CASSLAGQTYEQSF	TGCGCCAGCAGCTTGGCGGGACAAACCTACGAGCAGTCCTTC
many	TRBJ2-7	TRBV6-6	-	CASSYPWREQYF	TGTGCCAGCAGTTACCCCTGGCGGGAGCAGTACTTC
few	TRBJ2-1	TRBV7-3	TRBD2	CASSPLPGLAVYNEQFF	TGTGCCAGCAGTCCTCTCCCGGGACTAGCAGTTTACAATGAGCAGTTCTTC
few	TRBJ1-5	TRBV5-5	-	CASSFSRDQPQHF	TGTGCCAGCAGTTTCTCCAGGGATCAGCCCCAGCATTTT
-	TRBJ1-1	TRBV7-9	-	CASSPRGGAMTEAFF	TGTGCCAGCAGCCCTAGGGGAGGGGCGATGACTGAAGCTTTCTTT
-	TRBJ2-7	TRBV25-1	-	CASSERWESSYEQYF	TGTGCCAGCAGTGAACGGTGGGAGAGCTCCTACGAGCAGTACTTC
-	TRBJ1-2	TRBV20-1	TRBD1	CSAGPGQGIQGYTF	TGCAGTGCTGGACCGGGACAGGGGATCCAGGGCTACACCTTC